Below, one T cell receptor beta chain is given with its context. Other DNA sequences in this sample translate to the same CDR3. The sample originates from a study of T cell changes during pregnancy in multiple sclerosis. Measured with immunoSEQ multiplex PCR; TCRdb has only the in-frame clones, and not every one. The table shows 80,000 to 100,000 clones, with 91% occurring only once. Per the germline V gene, CDR1 is LGHNA and CDR2 is YSLEER. The CDR3 has 16 residues. After removal of 0 bases from V and 1 base from J, the junction contained 2 bases not matched to a gene. This specimen was peripheral blood, taken after pregnancy. The source is a female donor in good health, enrolled as a control in a pregnancy study. V gene TRBV4-3 combines with J gene TRBJ2-3; 9 bases line up with TRBD2. The DNA of the CDR3 is TGCGCCAGCAGCCAAGATGTAGCGGGGGGCACAGATACGCAGTATTTT. Protein: CASSQDVAGGTDTQYF.